This T cell receptor beta chain appears in the sequencing data of a study of beta chain features in type 1 diabetes. The wider study: The samples had around 98 million sorted cells examined in all.

This clone was recorded a few times. Sequencing targeted expressed TCRB transcripts, as all isolated RNA had been reverse transcribed. Here immunoSEQ multiplex PCR was the method, and the copy in TCRdb shows in-frame clones only, minus some. The repertoire holds about 250,000 clones, with roughly 14% as singletons. The TCR comes from a woman in her thirties or forties in good health. Sequencing used naive CD4+ T cells from blood.

The CDR3, as DNA: TGTGCCAGCAGCGCACCCGCGGGGGGGAACACTGAAGCTTTCTTT. This sequence encodes CASSAPAGGNTEAFF. This chain uses TRBV7-9 with TRBJ1-1, with D possibly being TRBD1 (5 bases). The CDR3 spans 15 residues. V was trimmed by 5 bases and J by 1 base, leaving 14 bases between them. Looked up from germline, CDR1 is SEHNR and CDR2 is FQNEAQ (reference sequence).